This TCR beta chain is drawn from a study of T cells in Graves' hyperthyroidism and ophthalmopathy (dated by TCRdb to about 2019). Some background on the complete study: Peripheral blood samples were taken at initial diagnosis, before any treatment was given. The roughly 100 discovery patients were randomly divided into training and test sets at a 7:3 ratio. The paper describes TCR Vbeta CDR3 sequencing of 120 to 150 peripheral blood samples, made up of 43 ophthalmopathy patients, 70 to 75 hyperthyroidism patients and 17 progressor patients. Thyroid tissue and blood T-cell repertoires from about six Graves' hyperthyroidism patients were also compared in the study. An independent validation cohort of under 20 hyperthyroidism patients and 15 or so patients who later progressed to ophthalmopathy tested prospective prediction of ophthalmopathy. A discovery cohort of fewer than 110 patients, 43 with Graves' ophthalmopathy and over 55 with stable Graves' hyperthyroidism, was used to find distinguishing TCR V-J signatures. After blood sampling, hyperthyroidism patients were treated with methimazole at a starting dose of 30 mg daily, and ophthalmopathy patients were treated with high-dose intravenous methylprednisolone. Study-level results and caveats: A model built on a 13 V-J signature distinguished ophthalmopathy from stable hyperthyroidism, reaching roughly 88% sensitivity and around 81% specificity in cross-validation and 80%/75% in testing. Sample size was not statistically predetermined, and investigators were not blinded to group allocation. In validation, progression to ophthalmopathy was predicted by the model with approximately 67% sensitivity and 72.22% specificity, a median of roughly 6 months before onset. Most expanded thyroid clonotypes (frequency above 0.001) were also detected in blood, suggesting blood repertoires may reflect thyroid immune responses.

The sample holds many counts of this clonotype. Its recognized antigen is unknown. No base quality values were provided; no much bigger clone lies one nucleotide off. The junction shows trimming of 2 bases on V and 6 bases on J, and the gene matches do not reach 6 bases of it. From the cysteine up to the phenylalanine, the CDR3 has a length of 14 residues. This entry keeps only the CDR3 DNA: 42 bases, framed from base 1. The CDR1 and CDR2 encoded by the germline V gene are MGHRA and YSYEKL. TCR beta CDR3 regions were amplified from RNA transcripts. For the first round of RT-PCR on the TCR CDR3, the HTBI primer set was used together with the Qiagen OneStep RT-PCR kit. The libraries were constructed in a second round of multiplex PCR and then size-selected and purified. Paired-end sequencing of the libraries was performed with 100 bp reads on an Illumina HiSeq2000. The original pipeline was this. SOAPnuke was used to process the raw data, removing reads that contained adapters or uncalled bases, had a mean Phred below 15, or lacked an exact match to the constant primer or identifier. COPE v1.2.5 was used to merge high-quality paired reads, and clonotypes were defined as unique nucleotide sequences. MiTCR v1.1 was used to align clonotypes to the IMGT TRBV, TRBD and TRBJ reference segments. Only V-J combinations with frequency above 0.0001, covering 99% to 99.2% of repertoires, were analysed. The TCS score was defined as F50 (clonal expansion) divided by E x V (chaos), with BLOSUM62-based TCRdist calculated between CDR3 peptides within each V-J. Welch's t-statistics and random forest reduced around 520 V-J features to 10 to 15, which were used in a naive Bayes classifier (R e1071). TCRdb reworked the public reads: Q25 trimming with fastp, MiXCR clone assembly, productive beta chains retained. One record per CDR3 amino acid sequence lists the most common genes and DNA. The V and J calls, along with clone size, are taken from TCRdb and not from the paper's own processing. This sample lists more than 500,000 distinct CDR3 sequences; about 17% were detected once. The ten biggest clones cover about 3.8% of the sample.

Stable Graves' hyperthyroidism was defined as the absence of progression to ophthalmopathy over 18 months of follow-up. Hyperthyroidism patients were newly diagnosed, had a disease duration of under 2 months, and were aged 18 to 65 years. The study excluded patients with uncontrolled infections, other autoimmune diseases, pregnancy or lactation. Clinical symptoms, serum thyroxine and TRAb, thyroid ultrasound, and orbital computed tomography formed the basis for the diagnoses. PBMCs were separated from approximately 9.9 ml of fresh peripheral blood using Ficoll-Paque density gradient centrifugation. Total RNA was extracted using Trizol reagent, and RNA quality was assessed on an Agilent 2100 Bioanalyzer.

Sequenced: blood. Rearrangement joined TRBV4-1 to TRBJ1-1; 7 central nucleotides agree with TRBD1. This sequence originates from a woman aged 25 to 45 with Graves' hyperthyroidism. The CDR3 protein sequence reads: CASSQLTGPAEAFF. The bases read TGCGCCAGCAGCCAACTGACAGGGCCCGCTGAAGCTTTCTTT.